This T cell receptor (beta chain) was documented in a study of T cell responses to AZD1222 COVID-19 vaccine (dated by TCRdb to the early 2020s). Concerning the study at large: AZD1222 recipients given second doses at about 4 weeks or at about 12 weeks were pooled, since spike-specific TCR depth and breadth were not found to differ between the two schedules. TCR sequencing covered 233 trial participants: 200 to 220 given two doses of AZD1222 and about 26 given two doses of MenACWY control vaccine. Enrollment into the trials was organized by age into subgroups of 18-55, 56-69 and 70-plus years, and those subgroups contained approximately 150, 30 and 60 TCR-sequenced participants, respectively.

Study-wide findings and limitations: After two AZD1222 doses, both the breadth and the depth of spike-specific TCRs were significantly higher than at day 0 and than in MenACWY recipients. Because no day 14 peak-response samples were available, repertoires were characterized only after the peak T cell response. Most participants were white British and females outnumbered males, and the authors suggested that clonal diversity may have been underestimated. Only a handful of AZD1222 recipients were SARS-CoV-2 seropositive at baseline, limiting conclusions about previously exposed vaccinees. In the small 56-69-year group, the increase in depth fell short of significance, most likely because of low power. Vaccine-associated CD4 TCRs spanned the whole spike protein, with dominant responses in regions 160-218 and 743-854. Reportedly, almost half of the unique spike-specific TCRs recognized epitopes lying outside the regions that are mutated in the B.1.351 and B.1.1.7 variants.

Comment on this clone: The target of this receptor is not known. It has no much larger one-base neighbor in the sample; base qualities were not kept.

The CDR3 regions of human TCRbeta chains were analyzed by immunosequencing. As for how the authors treated the data: Repertoire TCRs were matched against a reference library of SARS-CoV-2-specific TCRs generated with the MIRA antigen-specificity platform. Breadth was defined as the fraction of unique TCRs that were SARS-CoV-2-associated, and depth was defined as the fraction of total T cells that were SARS-CoV-2-associated. Each spike-specific TCR was assigned to its reactive spike region and to a CD4 or CD8 class using the MIRA data. Log10-transformed breadth and depth values were compared by one-way ANOVA with Sidak's multiple comparisons tests. The source is immuneACCESS, and TCRdb retained only in-frame sequences with V and J called. Part of the clones is not carried over; for the studies checked, unresolved V genes explain less than half of this, and the remainder is unexplained. V, J and clone size are taken as reported in that table, and D and trimming were inferred from the DNA itself. This sample gives approximately 160,000 clones in total; about nine tenths of them show up just once. The top ten hold approximately 2.8% of the sample.

Counted from cysteine to phenylalanine, this CDR3 has 14 amino acids. Kept here is only the CDR3 DNA, which spans 42 bases and is read in frame from base 1. After removal of 1 base from V and 6 bases from J, the junction retains 4 bases not matched to a gene. Looking up the germline V gene (reference sequence) yields CDR1 SEHNR and CDR2 FQNEAQ. Reading the label with the study, this specimen's time point is: baseline before first vaccination. Samples from vaccinated people were obtained from the UK trials COV001 and COV002, which included a single-blind randomized controlled phase 2/3 trial of AZD1222 (ChAdOx1 nCoV-19) in healthy adults. For TCRbeta chain sequencing, PBMC samples from trial participants were taken at day 0 and at day 28 after the second dose.

The receptor comes from an adult in good health. This specimen consisted of peripheral blood, obtained on day 0 of AZD1222 vaccination. Here the chain combines TRBV7-9 and TRBJ1-1; 8 bases in between match TRBD1. DNA sequence: TGTGCCAGCAGCTTAGGGACAGGGACGGCTGAAGCTTTCTTT. Its protein is CASSLGTGTAEAFF. Full variable domain (CDR3 extended with the reference TRBV7-9 and TRBJ1-1 proteins): DTGVSQNPRHKITKRGQNVTFRCDPISEHNRLYWYRQTLGQGPEFLTYFQNEAQLEKSRLLSDRFSAERPKGSFSTLEIQRTEQGDSAMYLCASSLGTGTAEAFFGQGTRLTVV.